This record looks at one TCR beta chain sequence and its context. Its target is not known. V was cut by 4 bases and J by 5 bases, with 11 bases left in between. This CDR3 spans 12 amino acids. Germline lookup yields CDR1 DFQATT and CDR2 SNEGSKA (reference sequence). This sample was taken from a study of T-cell reconstitution after alpha-beta-depleted transplantation in children. General study results and limits: From surviving recipient T cells and thymic progenitors came the high day-60 TCRbeta diversity observed in some patients. From newly produced T cells came most of the T-cell counts and diversity one year after transplant.

Unique molecular identifiers featured in how the TCRbeta library was prepared. MiXCR was run by TCRdb on the PCR reads, yielding one entry per CDR3 protein. The sample consists of approximately 190,000 distinct CDR3 sequences, around 7.7% of them appearing once. The source is a male patient between 2 and 15 years old who had a stem cell transplant for acute myeloid leukemia, so the T cells may come from the graft donor. This specimen consisted of PBMCs, mostly from graft donor cells, obtained 360 days after TCRalphabeta/CD19-depleted stem cell transplant. V gene TRBV20-1 combines with J gene TRBJ1-2; possibly TRBD1 for D (6 bases). The CDR3 DNA reads TGCAGTGCTACGGGACAACGATATGGCTACACCTTC. Its translation is CSATGQRYGYTF.